Given below is one T cell receptor beta chain in context. Deep level was the assay's run setting. Profiling relied on immunoSEQ multiplex PCR, and the TCRdb table lists in-frame clones only, not all of them. The table has 1.5 million to 1.9 million clones, under 99% seen once. The sample is drawn from a study of shared clonotypes between healthy human individuals. Healthy and HIV-negative, the adult donors had no recent acute infections or vaccinations. From CD4+ cells came CD45RA+ naive and CD45RA-negative memory subsets. Sequenced: naive CD4+ T cells sorted from blood. The subset: CD45RA+ positively selected. The TCR originated in a man under 40 in good health.

CDR3 sequence reads: CAWSGGPSGWTEAFF. The CDR3 DNA is TGTGCCTGGAGTGGGGGACCCTCTGGCTGGACTGAAGCTTTCTTT. The rearrangement links TRBV30 to TRBJ1-1; perhaps TRBD1 as D (5 bases). V was shortened by 1 base and J by 5 bases, with 17 bases between the two germline ends. The CDR3 spans 15 residues. The germline gives CDR1 GTSNPN, CDR2 SVGIG (reference sequence).